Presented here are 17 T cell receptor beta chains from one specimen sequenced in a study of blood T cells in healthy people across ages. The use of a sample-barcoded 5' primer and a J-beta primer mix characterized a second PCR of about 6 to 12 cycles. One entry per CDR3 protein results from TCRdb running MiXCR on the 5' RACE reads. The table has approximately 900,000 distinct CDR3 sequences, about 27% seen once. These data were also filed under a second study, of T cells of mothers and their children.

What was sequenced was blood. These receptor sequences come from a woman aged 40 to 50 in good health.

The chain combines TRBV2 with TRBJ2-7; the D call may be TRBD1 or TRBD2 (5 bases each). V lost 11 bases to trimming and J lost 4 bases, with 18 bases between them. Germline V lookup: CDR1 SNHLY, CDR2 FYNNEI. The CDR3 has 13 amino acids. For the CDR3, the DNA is TGTGCCGGATCCGGGACGGGACGATACGAGCAGTACTTC. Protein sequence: CAGSGTGRYEQYF.

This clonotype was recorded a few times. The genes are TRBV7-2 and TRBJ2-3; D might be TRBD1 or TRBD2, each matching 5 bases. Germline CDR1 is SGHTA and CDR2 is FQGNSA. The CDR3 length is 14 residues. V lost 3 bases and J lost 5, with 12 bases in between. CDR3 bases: TGTGCCAGCAGCTTTTTGGGACCCCTAGATACGCAGTATTTT. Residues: CASSFLGPLDTQYF.

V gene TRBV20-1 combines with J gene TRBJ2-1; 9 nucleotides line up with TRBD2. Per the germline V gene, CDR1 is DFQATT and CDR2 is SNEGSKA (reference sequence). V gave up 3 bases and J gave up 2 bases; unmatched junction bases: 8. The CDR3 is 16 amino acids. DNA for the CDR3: TGCAGTGCTAGTACTACGAGCGGGGGGACCTACAATGAGCAGTTCTTC. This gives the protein CSASTTSGGTYNEQFF.

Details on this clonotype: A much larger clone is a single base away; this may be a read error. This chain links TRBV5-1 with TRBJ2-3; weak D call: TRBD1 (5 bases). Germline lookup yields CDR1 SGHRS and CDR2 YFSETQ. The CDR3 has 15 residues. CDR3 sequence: CAGRVWAERTDTQYF. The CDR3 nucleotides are TGCGCCGGCAGGGTATGGGCGGAACGCACAGATACGCAGTATTTT. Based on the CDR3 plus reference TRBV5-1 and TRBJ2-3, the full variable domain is KAGVTQTPRYLIKTRGQQVTLSCSPISGHRSVSWYQQTPGQGLQFLFEYFSETQRNKGNFPGRFSGRQFSNSRSEMNVSTLELGDSALYLCAGRVWAERTDTQYFGPGTRLTVL.

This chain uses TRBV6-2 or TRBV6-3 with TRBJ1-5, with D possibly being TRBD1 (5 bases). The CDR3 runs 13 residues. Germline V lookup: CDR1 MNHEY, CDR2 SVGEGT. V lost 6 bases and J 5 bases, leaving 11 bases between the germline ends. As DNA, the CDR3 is TGTGCCAGCAGCCATGGGACCGATCAGCCCCAGCATTTT. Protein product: CASSHGTDQPQHF.

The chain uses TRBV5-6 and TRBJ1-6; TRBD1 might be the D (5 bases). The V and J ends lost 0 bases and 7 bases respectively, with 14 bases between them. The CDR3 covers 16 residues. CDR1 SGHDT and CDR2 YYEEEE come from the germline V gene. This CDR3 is CASSLGPRTTNSPLHF. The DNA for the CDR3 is TGTGCCAGCAGCTTGGGTCCGAGGACAACAAATTCACCCCTCCACTTT.

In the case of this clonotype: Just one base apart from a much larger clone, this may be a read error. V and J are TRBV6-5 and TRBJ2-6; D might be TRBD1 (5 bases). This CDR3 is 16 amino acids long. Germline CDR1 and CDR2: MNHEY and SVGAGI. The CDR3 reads CASTKAGHTGANVLIF. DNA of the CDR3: TGTGCCAGCACTAAGGCAGGACATACTGGGGCCAACGTCCTGATTTTC.

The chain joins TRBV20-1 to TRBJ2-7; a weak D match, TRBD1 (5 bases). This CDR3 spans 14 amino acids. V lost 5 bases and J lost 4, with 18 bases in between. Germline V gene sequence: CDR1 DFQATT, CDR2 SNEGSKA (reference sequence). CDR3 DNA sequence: TGCAGTGCTTACAGGCCCGCTAAGGGGTACGAGCAGTACTTC. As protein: CSAYRPAKGYEQYF.

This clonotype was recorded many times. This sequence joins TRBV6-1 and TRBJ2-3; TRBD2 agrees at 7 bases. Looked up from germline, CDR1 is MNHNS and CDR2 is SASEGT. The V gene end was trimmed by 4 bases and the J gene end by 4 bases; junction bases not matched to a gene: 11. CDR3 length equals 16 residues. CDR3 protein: CASSAAPRGGSDTQYF. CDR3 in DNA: TGTGCCAGCAGTGCGGCTCCCCGCGGGGGTTCAGATACGCAGTATTTT.

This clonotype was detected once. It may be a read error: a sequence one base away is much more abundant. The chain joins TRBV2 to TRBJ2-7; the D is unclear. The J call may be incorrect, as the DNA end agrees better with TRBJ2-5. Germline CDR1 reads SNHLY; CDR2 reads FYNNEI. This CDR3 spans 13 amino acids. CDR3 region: CASSELPRETQYF. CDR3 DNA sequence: TGTGCCAGCAGTGAACTCCCTAGAGAGACCCAGTACTTC.

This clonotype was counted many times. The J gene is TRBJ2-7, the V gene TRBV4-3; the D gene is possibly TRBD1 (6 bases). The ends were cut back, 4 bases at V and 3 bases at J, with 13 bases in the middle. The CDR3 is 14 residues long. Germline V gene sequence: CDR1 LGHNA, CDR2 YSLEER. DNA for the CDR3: TGCGCCAGCAGCCTTAGGACAGACTACTACGAGCAGTACTTC. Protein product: CASSLRTDYYEQYF.

The CDR3 is CASSPQGYRTDTQYF. The CDR3 DNA reads as TGTGCCAGCTCACCACAGGGGTATCGGACAGATACGCAGTATTTT. The gene calls are TRBV18 and TRBJ2-3, with a weak D call TRBD1 (5 bases). The V gene's germline CDR1 is KGHSH and CDR2 LQKENI. Trimming removed 1 base from V and 3 bases from J, with 11 bases in between. CDR3 length: 15 amino acids. The full variable domain, rest sourced from reference TRBV18 and TRBJ2-3, is NAGVMQNPRHLVRRRGQEARLRCSPMKGHSHVYWYRQLPEEGLKFMVYLQKENIIDESGMPKERFSAEFPKEGPSILRIQQVVRGDSAAYFCASSPQGYRTDTQYFGPGTRLTVL.

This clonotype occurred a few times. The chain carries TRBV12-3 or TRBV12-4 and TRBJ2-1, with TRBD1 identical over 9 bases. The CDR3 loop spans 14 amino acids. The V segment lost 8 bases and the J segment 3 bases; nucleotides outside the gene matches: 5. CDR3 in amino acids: CASASGQGYNEQFF. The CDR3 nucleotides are TGTGCCAGCGCCTCGGGACAGGGCTACAATGAGCAGTTCTTC.

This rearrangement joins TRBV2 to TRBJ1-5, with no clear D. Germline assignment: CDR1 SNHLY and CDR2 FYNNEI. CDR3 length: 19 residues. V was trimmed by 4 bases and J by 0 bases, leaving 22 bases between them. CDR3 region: CASSVAVLGSEYSNQPQHF. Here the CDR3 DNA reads TGTGCCAGCAGTGTGGCCGTTCTAGGCTCGGAATATAGCAATCAGCCCCAGCATTTT.

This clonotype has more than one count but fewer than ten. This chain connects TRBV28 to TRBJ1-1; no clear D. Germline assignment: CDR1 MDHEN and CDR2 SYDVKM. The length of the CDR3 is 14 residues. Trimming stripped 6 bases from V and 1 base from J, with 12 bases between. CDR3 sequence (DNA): TGTGCCAGCAGCGAACAGCTGGGGAACACTGAAGCTTTCTTT. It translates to CASSEQLGNTEAFF.

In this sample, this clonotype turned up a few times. The CDR3 coding sequence is TGTGCCAGCAGCTTAACCCGACAGGGAGCTGGGTCACCCCTCCACTTT. Its translation is CASSLTRQGAGSPLHF. This sequence joins TRBV7-8 and TRBJ1-6; TRBD1 matches at 7 bases. Per germline, CDR1 SGHVS and CDR2 FQNEAQ. V was pared by 2 bases and J by 10 bases, with 11 bases of the junction left unmatched. This CDR3 has 16 residues.

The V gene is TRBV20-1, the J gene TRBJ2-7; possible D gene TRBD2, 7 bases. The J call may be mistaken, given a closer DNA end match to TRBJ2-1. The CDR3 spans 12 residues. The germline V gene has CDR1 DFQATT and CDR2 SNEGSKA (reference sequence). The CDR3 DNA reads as TGCAGGGCCGATAGGGGGGGATACGAGCAGTTCTTC. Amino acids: CRADRGGYEQFF.